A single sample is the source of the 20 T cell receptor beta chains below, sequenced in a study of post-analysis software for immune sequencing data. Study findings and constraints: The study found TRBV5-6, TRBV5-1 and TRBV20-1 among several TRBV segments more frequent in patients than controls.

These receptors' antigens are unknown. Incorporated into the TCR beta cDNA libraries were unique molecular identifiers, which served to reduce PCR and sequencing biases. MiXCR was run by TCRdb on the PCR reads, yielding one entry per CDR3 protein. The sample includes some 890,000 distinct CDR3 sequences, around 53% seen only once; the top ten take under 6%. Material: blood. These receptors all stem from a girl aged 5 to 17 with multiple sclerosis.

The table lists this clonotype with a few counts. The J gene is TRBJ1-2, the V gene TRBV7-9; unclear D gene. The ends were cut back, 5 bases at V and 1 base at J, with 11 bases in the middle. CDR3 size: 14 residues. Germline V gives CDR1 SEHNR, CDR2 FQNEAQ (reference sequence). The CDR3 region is CASSGSEGNYGYTF. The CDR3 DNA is TGTGCCAGCAGCGGATCTGAGGGTAACTATGGCTACACCTTC.

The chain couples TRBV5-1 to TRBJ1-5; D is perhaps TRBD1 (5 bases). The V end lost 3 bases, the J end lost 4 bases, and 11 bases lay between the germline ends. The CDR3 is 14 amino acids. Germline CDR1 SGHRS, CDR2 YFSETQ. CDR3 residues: CASSSGTQNQPQHF. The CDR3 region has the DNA TGCGCCAGCAGCTCCGGGACTCAAAATCAGCCCCAGCATTTT.

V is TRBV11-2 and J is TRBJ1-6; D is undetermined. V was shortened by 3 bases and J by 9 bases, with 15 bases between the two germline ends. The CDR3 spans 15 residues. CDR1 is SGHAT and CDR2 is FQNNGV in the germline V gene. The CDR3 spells CASSFLVSDVSPLHF. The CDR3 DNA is TGTGCCAGCAGCTTTCTGGTCAGCGATGTTTCACCCCTCCACTTT. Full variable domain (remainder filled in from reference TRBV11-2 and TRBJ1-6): EAGVAQSPRYKIIEKRQSVAFWCNPISGHATLYWYQQILGQGPKLLIQFQNNGVVDDSQLPKDRFSAERLKGVDSTLKIQPAKLEDSAVYLCASSFLVSDVSPLHFGNGTRLTVT.

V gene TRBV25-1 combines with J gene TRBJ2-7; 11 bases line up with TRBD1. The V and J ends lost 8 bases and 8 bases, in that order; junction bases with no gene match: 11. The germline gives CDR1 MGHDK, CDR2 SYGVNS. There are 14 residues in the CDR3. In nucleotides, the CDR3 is TGTGCCAGCGGATCCGGGACAGGGGGAATAAAGCAGTACTTC. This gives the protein CASGSGTGGIKQYF.

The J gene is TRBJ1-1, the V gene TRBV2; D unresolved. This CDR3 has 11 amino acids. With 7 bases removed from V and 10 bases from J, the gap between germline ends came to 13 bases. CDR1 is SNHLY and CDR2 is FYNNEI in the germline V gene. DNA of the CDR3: TGTGCCAGCAATTGGGGTCAGAGAGCTTTCTTT. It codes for CASNWGQRAFF. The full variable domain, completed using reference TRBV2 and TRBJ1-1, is EPEVTQTPSHQVTQMGQEVILRCVPISNHLYFYWYRQILGQKVEFLVSFYNNEISEKSEIFDDQFSVERPDGSNFTLKIRSTKLEDSAMYFCASNWGQRAFFGQGTRLTVV.

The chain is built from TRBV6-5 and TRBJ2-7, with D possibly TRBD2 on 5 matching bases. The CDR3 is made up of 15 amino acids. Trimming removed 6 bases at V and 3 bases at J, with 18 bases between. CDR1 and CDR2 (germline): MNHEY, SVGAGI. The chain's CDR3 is CASRPRPTRGYEQYF. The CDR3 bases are TGTGCCAGCAGACCCCGACCGACCCGGGGCTACGAGCAGTACTTC.

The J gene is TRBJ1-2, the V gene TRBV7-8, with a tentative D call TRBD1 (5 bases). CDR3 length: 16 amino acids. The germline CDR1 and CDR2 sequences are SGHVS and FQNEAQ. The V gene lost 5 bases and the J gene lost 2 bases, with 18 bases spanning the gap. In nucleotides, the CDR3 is TGTGCCAGCAGCCAGGGAGGGGCCAAGAACAACTATGGCTACACCTTC. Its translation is CASSQGGAKNNYGYTF.

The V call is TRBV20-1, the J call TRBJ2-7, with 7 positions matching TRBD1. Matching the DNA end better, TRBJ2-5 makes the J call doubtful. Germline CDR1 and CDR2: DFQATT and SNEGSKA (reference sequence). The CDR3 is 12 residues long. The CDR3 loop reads CSAALQGETQYF. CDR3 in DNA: TGCAGTGCGGCACTACAGGGGGAGACCCAGTACTTC.

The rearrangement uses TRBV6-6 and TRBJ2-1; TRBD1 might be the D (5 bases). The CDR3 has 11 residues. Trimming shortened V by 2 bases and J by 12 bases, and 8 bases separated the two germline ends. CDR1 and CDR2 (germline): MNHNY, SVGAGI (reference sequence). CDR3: CASSYSQGQFF. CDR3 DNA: TGTGCCAGCAGTTACAGTCAGGGGCAGTTCTTC.

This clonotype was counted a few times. The CDR3 loop is CASSQVLGETQYF. The CDR3 DNA follows: TGTGCCAGCAGCCAAGTGTTGGGGGAGACCCAGTACTTC. This rearrangement joins TRBV14 to TRBJ2-5, with D unclear. Trimming took 1 base from V and 5 from J, leaving 8 bases between them. The V gene's germline CDR1 is SGHDN and CDR2 FVKESK. The length of the CDR3 is 13 residues. The whole variable domain, filled in from reference TRBV14 and TRBJ2-5, reads EAGVTQFPSHSVIEKGQTVTLRCDPISGHDNLYWYRRVMGKEIKFLLHFVKESKQDESGMPNNRFLAERTGGTYSTLKVQPAELEDSGVYFCASSQVLGETQYFGPGTRLLVL.

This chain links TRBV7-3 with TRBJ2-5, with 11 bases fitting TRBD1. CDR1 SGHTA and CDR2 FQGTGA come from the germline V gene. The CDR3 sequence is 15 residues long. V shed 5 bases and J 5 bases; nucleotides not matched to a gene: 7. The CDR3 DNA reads TGTGCCAGCAGCCGGACAGGGGGCGTTTTGGAGACCCAGTACTTC. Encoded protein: CASSRTGGVLETQYF.

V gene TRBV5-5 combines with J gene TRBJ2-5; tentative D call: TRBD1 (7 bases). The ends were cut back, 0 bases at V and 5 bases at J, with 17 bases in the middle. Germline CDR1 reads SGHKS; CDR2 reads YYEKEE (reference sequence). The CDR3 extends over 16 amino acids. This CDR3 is CASSLGFGGGAETQYF. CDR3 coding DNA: TGTGCCAGCAGCTTGGGTTTTGGAGGGGGCGCGGAGACCCAGTACTTC.

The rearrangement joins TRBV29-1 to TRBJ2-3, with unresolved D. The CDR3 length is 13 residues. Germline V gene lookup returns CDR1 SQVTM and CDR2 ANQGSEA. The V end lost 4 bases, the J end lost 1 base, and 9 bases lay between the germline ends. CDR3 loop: CSVVSAGTDTQYF. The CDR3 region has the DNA TGCAGCGTTGTTTCAGCTGGCACAGATACGCAGTATTTT.

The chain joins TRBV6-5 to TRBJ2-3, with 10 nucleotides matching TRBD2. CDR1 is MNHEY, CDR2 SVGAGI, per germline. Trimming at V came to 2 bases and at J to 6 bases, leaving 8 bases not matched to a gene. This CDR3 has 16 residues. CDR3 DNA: TGTGCCAGCAGTTACCGCCCCAGCGGGGGGGCGGATACGCAGTATTTT. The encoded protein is CASSYRPSGGADTQYF.

The CDR3 DNA reads TGTGCCAGCACCCCGGCGGGCCCTAGACCCACAGATACGCAGTATTTT. This sequence encodes CASTPAGPRPTDTQYF. The chain recombines TRBV7-9 with TRBJ2-3; D perhaps matches TRBD2 (5 bases). This CDR3 has 16 amino acids. V was clipped by 7 bases and J by 2 bases, with 19 bases between them. The V gene's germline CDR1 is SEHNR and CDR2 FQNEAQ (reference sequence).

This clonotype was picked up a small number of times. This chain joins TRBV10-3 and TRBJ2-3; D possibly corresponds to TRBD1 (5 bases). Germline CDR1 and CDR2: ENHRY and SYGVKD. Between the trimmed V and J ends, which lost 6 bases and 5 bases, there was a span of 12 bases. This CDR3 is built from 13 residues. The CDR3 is CAISTGPGDTQYF. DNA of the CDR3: TGTGCCATCAGCACAGGCCCGGGAGATACGCAGTATTTT.

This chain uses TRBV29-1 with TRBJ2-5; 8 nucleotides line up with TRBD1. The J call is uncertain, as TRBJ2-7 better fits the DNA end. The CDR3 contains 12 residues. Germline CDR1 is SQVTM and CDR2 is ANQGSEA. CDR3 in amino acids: CSVAGGGGEQYF. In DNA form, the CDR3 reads TGCAGCGTTGCAGGGGGCGGCGGCGAGCAGTACTTC.

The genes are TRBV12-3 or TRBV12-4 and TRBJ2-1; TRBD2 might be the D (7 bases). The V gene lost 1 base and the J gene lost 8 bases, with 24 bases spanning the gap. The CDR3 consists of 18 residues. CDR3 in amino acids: CASSLGPLGGGPTDEQFF. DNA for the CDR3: TGTGCCAGCAGTTTAGGCCCATTGGGGGGGGGGCCCACGGATGAGCAGTTCTTC.

The CDR3 nucleotides read TGTGCCAGCAGGGGGGGTACAGGGGCAGGGAATGAGCAGTTCTTC. Translated: CASRGGTGAGNEQFF. The chain is built from TRBV6-1 and TRBJ2-1; a possible D gene is TRBD1 (7 bases). This CDR3 contains 15 residues. V lost 6 bases and J 7 bases, leaving 19 bases between the germline ends. CDR1 is MNHNS, CDR2 SASEGT, per germline.

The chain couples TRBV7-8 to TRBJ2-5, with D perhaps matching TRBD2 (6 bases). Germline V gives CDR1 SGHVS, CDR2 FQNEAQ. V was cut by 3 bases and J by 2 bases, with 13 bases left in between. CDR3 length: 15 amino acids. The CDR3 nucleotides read TGTGCCAGCAGCTTTAAACGGGGGACTCAAGAGACCCAGTACTTC. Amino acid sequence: CASSFKRGTQETQYF.